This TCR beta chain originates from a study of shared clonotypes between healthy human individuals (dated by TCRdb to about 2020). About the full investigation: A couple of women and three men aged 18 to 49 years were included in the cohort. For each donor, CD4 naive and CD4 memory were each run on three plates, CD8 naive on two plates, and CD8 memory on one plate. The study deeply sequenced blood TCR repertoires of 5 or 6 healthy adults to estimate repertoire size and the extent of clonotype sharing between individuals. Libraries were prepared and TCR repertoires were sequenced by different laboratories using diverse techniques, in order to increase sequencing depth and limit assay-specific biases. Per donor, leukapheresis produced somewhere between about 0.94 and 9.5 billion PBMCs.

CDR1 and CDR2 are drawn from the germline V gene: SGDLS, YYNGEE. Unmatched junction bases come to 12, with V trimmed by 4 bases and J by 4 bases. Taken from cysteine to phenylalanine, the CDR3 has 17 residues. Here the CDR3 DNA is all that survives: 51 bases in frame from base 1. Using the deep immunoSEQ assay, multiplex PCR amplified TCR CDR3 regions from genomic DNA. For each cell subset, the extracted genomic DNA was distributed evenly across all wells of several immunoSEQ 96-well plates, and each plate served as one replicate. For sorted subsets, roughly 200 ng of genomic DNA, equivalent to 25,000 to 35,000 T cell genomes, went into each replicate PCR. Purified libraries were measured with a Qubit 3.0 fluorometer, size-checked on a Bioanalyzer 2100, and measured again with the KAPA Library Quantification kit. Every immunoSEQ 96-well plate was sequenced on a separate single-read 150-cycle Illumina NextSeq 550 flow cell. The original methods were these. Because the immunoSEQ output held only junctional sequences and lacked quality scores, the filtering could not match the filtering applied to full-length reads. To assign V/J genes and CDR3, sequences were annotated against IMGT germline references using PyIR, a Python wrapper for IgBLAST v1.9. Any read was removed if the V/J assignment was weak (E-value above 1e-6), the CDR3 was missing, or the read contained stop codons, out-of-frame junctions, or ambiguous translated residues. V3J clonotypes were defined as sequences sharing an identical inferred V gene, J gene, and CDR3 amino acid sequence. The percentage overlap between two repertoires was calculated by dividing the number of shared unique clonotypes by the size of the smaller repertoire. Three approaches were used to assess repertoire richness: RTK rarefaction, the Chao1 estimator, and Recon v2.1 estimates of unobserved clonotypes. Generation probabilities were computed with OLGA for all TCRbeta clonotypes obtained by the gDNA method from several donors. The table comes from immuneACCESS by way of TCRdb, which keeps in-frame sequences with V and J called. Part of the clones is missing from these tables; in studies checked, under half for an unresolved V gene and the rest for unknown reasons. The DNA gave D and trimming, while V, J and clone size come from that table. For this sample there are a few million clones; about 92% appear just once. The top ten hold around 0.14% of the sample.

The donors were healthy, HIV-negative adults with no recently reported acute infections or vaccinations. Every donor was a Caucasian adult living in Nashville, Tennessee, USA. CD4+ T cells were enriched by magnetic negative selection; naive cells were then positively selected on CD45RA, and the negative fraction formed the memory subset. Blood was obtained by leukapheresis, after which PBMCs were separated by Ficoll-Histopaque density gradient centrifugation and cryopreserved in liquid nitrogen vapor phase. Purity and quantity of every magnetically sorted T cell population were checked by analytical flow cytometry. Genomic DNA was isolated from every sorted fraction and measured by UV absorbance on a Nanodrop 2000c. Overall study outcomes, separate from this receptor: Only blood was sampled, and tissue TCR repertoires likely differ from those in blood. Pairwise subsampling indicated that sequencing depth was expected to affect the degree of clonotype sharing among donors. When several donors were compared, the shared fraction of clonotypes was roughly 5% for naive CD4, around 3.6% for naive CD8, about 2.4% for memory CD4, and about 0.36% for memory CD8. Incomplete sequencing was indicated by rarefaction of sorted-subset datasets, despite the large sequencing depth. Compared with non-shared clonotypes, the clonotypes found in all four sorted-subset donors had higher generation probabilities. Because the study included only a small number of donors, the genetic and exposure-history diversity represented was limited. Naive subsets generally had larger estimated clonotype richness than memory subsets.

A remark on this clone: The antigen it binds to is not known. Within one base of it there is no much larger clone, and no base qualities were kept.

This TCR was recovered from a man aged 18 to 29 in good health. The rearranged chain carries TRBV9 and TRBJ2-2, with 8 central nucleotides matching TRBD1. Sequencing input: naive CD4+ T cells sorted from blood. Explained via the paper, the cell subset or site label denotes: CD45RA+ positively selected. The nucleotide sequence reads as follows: TGTGCCAGCAGCCCAACTGTGACAGGGGTCCTCACCGGGGAGCTGTTTTTT. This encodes CASSPTVTGVLTGELFF.